The present entry profiles one T cell receptor (beta chain) with its context. This CDR3 has 15 residues. The germline V gene encodes CDR1 ENHRY and CDR2 SYGVKD. V was pared by 11 bases and J by 1 base, with 12 bases of the junction left unmatched. The sample is drawn from a study of blood T cell repertoires in COVID-19. In the study overall: T cells, B-cell-depleted T cells, or PBMCs provided the cDNA or gDNA that served as material.

Here immunoSEQ multiplex PCR was the method, and the copy in TCRdb shows in-frame clones only, minus some. The sample consists of 300,000 to 400,000 clones, roughly 91% of them appearing once. This rearrangement joins TRBV10-3 to TRBJ2-7; 9 bases fit TRBD2. The sample comprised peripheral blood. The receptor comes from a man in his fifties or sixties with active or convalescent COVID-19. CDR3 sequence reads: CACLGGAGGSYEQYF. The DNA for the CDR3 is TGTGCCTGCCTCGGTGGAGCGGGGGGTTCCTACGAGCAGTACTTC.